This T cell receptor beta chain was observed in a study of blood T cell repertoires in COVID-19. About the research overall: The United States, Italy and Spain supplied acute and convalescent COVID-19 samples. PBMCs, B-cell-depleted T cells, or T cells provided the cDNA or gDNA that made up the material.

CDR3 length: 14 amino acids. Germline CDR1 is LNHDA and CDR2 is SQIVND (reference sequence). Trimming cost V 9 bases and J 0 bases, with 11 bases left between them. Authors' data handling: Reference gene primers were amplified, and this amplification served to estimate nucleated cell counts. Profiled with immunoSEQ multiplex PCR; TCRdb holds only in-frame clones, not every one. The V and J calls and clone size are taken from that table; D and trimming were inferred from the DNA. The sample shows 26,000 or so clones, roughly 87% of them seen only once. The TCR sequence derives from a human donor in a cohort sampled during active COVID-19. The donor label of this sample is uncertain. Sequencing was done on a sample of peripheral blood. The chain recombines TRBV19 with TRBJ1-4, with a tentative D call TRBD1 (5 bases). CDR3 nucleotides: TGTGCCAGCAAGACAGTGGCAACTAATGAAAAACTGTTTTTT. Translation gives CASKTVATNEKLFF.